This T cell receptor beta chain was found in a study of metastatic and nonmetastatic thyroid tumors (dated by TCRdb to the early 2020s). For the wider study: Repertoires from peripheral blood and from tumor or nodule tissue samples of malignant and benign thyroid patients were compared. What the study reported, not specific to this receptor: In both blood and tumor samples, malignant tumors were reported to have significantly higher TCR beta diversity than benign nodules.

This clone was seen only a few times. Its antigen is unknown. The sample holds no much larger clone one base away, and base qualities are not on file. Library generation was performed with PCR. This sample was sequenced with an Illumina HiSeq 4000. High-throughput sequencing was used to profile the TCR beta-chain CDR3 region of each patient. The study's processing was this. A classifier to discriminate distant-metastatic papillary thyroid cancer patients was built from CDR3 differences across clinicopathological groups. To measure repertoire diversity the researchers used the Shannon index, while the Morisita-Horn index served to gauge how similar the tumor and blood repertoires were. In-frame beta chains were kept once TCRdb had trimmed the public reads at Q25 with fastp and called clones with MiXCR. The V and J calls and clone size are TCRdb's, not the authors'. The sample yields roughly 7,000 clones; roughly 18% were counted once. In total, the top ten clones hold 20% to 30% of the sample.

The cysteine opens and the phenylalanine closes a CDR3 of 16 amino acids. Only the CDR3 region is kept as DNA, spanning 48 bases read in frame from base 1. The germline V end is reduced by 4 bases and the J end by 5 bases; junction bases left unmatched: 10. Taken from the germline V gene, the CDR1 and CDR2 loops are SGHNT and YENEEA. No treatment had been received by any patient before thyroid surgery. The study retrospectively analysed patient clinical samples collected from the early 2010s to the late 2010s using T-cell receptor beta sequencing. The source of this sequence is a male donor with papillary thyroid cancer or a benign thyroid nodule (not recorded which). Some clones in this sample may be carry-over from other donors' samples. The rearranged chain carries TRBV11-3 and TRBJ1-4, and TRBD1 matches 7 of the central bases. Input material: adjacent normal tissue. This receptor has the CDR3 CASSSLGDSWNEKLFF. The bases read TGTGCCAGCAGCTCCCTGGGGGACAGTTGGAATGAAAAACTGTTTTTT.